This entry concerns a single TCR beta chain. These data are taken from a study of blood T cell repertoires in COVID-19. Study summary: COVID-19 samples, acute and convalescent, were from the United States, Italy and Spain. T cells, B-cell-depleted T cells, or PBMCs supplied cDNA or gDNA.

The CDR3 length is 15 residues. CDR1 and CDR2 from the germline V gene are MNHEY and SMNVEV (reference sequence). V lost 0 bases, J lost 7 bases, and 13 bases lay in between. Per the original methods: Amplification with reference gene primers provided the estimates of nucleated cell counts. Data came from immunoSEQ multiplex PCR; TCRdb stores just in-frame clones and leaves some out. The DNA gave D and trimming, while V, J and clone size come from that table. The sample holds under 150,000 clones, about 83% seen once. The receptor was derived from a woman between 40 and 55 years old with acute or convalescent COVID-19. This chain joins TRBV27 and TRBJ2-1; D perhaps matches TRBD2 (7 bases). Sequenced: peripheral blood. The DNA of the CDR3 is TGTGCCAGCAGTTTATCGAGGGGAGGGGGGAATGAGCAGTTCTTC. Amino acids: CASSLSRGGGNEQFF.